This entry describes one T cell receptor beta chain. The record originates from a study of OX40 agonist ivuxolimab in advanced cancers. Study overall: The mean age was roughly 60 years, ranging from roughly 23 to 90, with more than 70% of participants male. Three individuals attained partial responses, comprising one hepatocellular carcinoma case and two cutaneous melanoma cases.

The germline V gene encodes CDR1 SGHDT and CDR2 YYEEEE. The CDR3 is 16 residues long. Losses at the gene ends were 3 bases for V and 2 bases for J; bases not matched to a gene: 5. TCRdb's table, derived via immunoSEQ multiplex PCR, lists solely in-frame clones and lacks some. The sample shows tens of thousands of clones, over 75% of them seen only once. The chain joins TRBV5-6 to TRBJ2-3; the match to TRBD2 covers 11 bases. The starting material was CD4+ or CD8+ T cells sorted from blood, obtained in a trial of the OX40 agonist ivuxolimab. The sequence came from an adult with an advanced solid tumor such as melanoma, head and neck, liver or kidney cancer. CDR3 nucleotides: TGTGCCAGCAGCTACGCGACTAGCGGGGCCACAGATACGCAGTATTTT. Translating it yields CASSYATSGATDTQYF. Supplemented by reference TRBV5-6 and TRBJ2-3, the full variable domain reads DAGVTQSPTHLIKTRGQQVTLRCSPKSGHDTVSWYQQALGQGPQFIFQYYEEEERQRGNFPDRFSGHQFPNYSSELNVNALLLGDSALYLCASSYATSGATDTQYFGPGTRLTVL.